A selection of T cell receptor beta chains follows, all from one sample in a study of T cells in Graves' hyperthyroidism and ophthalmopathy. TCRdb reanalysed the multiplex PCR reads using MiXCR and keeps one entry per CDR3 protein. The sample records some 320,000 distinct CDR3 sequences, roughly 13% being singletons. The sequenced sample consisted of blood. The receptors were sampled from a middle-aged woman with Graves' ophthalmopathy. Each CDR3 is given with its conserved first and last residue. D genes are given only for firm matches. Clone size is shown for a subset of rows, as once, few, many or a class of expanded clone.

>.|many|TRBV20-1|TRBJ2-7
CSAREFEQYF
TGCAGTGCTAGAGAATTCGAGCAGTACTTC
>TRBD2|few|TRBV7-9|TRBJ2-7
CASTRSGGAVVQYF
TGTGCCAGCACCCGTAGCGGGGGGGCCGTCGTGCAGTACTTC
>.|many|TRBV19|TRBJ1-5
CASSIVGHNQPQHF
TGTGCCAGTAGTATAGTCGGACACAATCAGCCCCAGCATTTT
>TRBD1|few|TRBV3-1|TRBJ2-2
CASSPETYQDRVNTGELFF
TGTGCCAGCAGCCCCGAAACTTACCAAGACAGGGTAAACACCGGGGAGCTGTTTTTT
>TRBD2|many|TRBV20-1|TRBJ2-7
CSARALAGGLVGEQYF
TGCAGTGCTAGAGCCCTAGCGGGAGGCTTAGTAGGCGAGCAGTACTTC
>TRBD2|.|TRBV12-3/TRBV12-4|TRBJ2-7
CASSRRGVAGGIAYEQYF
TGTGCCAGCAGCCGGAGGGGGGTAGCGGGAGGGATCGCCTACGAGCAGTACTTC
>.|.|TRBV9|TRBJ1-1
CASSVVADNTEAFF
TGTGCCAGCAGCGTAGTAGCGGATAACACTGAAGCTTTCTTT
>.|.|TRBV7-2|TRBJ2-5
CASNWGHSQETQYF
TGTGCCAGCAACTGGGGCCACTCCCAAGAGACCCAGTACTTC
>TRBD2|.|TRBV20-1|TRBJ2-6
CSARGLAGGPPGANVLTF
TGCAGTGCTAGGGGGTTAGCGGGGGGCCCGCCTGGGGCCAACGTCCTGACTTTC
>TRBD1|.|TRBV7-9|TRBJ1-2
CASSLETGGVDYTF
TGTGCCAGCAGCTTAGAGACAGGGGGCGTCGACTACACCTTC